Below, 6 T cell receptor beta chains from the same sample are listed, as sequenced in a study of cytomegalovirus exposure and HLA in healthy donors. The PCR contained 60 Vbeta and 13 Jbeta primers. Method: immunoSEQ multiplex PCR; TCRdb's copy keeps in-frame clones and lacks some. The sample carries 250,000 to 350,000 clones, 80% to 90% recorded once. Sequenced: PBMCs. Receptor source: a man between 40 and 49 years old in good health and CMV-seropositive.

The chain's CDR3 is CASSLMGRGQETQYF. In DNA form, the CDR3 reads TGTGCCAGCAGCTTAATGGGCAGGGGGCAGGAGACCCAGTACTTC. This chain links TRBV7-9 with TRBJ2-5; 8 bases are a match to TRBD1. This CDR3 is 15 amino acids long. V dropped 2 bases and J dropped 5; count of bases not matched to a gene: 7. The germline V gene has CDR1 SEHNR and CDR2 FQNEAQ (reference sequence).

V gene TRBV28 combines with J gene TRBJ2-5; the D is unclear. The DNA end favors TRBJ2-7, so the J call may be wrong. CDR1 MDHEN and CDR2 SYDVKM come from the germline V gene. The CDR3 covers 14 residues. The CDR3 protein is CASRVERSSYEQYF. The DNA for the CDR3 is TGTGCCAGCAGGGTAGAGAGGAGCTCCTACGAGCAGTACTTC.

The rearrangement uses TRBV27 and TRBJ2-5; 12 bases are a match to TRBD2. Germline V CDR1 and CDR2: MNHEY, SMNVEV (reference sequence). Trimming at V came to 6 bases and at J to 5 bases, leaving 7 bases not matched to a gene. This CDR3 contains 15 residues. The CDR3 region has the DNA TGTGCCAGCAGACCTAGCGGGAGGGCCGGGGAGACCCAGTACTTC. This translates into CASRPSGRAGETQYF.

This CDR3 reads CASRGTPKNTEAFF. CDR3 nucleotide sequence: TGTGCCAGCAGGGGGACTCCCAAGAACACTGAAGCTTTCTTT. The V call is TRBV28, the J call TRBJ1-1; D is perhaps TRBD1 (5 bases). This CDR3 contains 14 residues. The V end lost 6 bases, the J end lost 1 base, and 12 bases lay between the germline ends. Germline loops: CDR1 MDHEN, CDR2 SYDVKM.

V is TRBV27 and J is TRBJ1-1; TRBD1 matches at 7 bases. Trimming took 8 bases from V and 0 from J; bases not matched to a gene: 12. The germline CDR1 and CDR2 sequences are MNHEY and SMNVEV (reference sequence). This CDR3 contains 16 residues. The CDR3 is CASGDRASLMNTEAFF. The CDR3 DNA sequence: TGTGCCAGCGGAGACAGGGCGAGCCTAATGAACACTGAAGCTTTCTTT.

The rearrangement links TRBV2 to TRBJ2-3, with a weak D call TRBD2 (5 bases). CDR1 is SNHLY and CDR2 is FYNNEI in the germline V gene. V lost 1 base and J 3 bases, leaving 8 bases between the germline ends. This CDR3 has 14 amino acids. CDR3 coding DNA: TGTGCCAGCAGTGAAGGCGGGTTGACAGATACGCAGTATTTT. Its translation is CASSEGGLTDTQYF.